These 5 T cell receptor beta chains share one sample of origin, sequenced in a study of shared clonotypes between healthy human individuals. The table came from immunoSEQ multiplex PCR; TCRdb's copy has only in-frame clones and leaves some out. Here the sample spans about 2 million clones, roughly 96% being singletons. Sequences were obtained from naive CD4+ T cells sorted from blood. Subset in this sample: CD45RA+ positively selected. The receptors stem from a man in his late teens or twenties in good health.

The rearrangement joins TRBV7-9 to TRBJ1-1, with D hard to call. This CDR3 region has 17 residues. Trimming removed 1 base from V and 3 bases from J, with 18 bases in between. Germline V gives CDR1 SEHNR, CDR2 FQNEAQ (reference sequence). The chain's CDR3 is CASSLVLGATYYTEAFF. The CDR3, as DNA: TGTGCCAGCAGCTTAGTCTTGGGCGCAACCTACTACACTGAAGCTTTCTTT.

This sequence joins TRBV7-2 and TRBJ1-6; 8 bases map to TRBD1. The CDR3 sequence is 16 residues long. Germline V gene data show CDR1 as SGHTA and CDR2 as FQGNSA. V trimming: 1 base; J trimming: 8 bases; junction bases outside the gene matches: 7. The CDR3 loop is CASSLVWDRRDSPLHF. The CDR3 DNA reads TGTGCCAGCAGCTTAGTATGGGACAGGAGAGATTCACCCCTCCACTTT.

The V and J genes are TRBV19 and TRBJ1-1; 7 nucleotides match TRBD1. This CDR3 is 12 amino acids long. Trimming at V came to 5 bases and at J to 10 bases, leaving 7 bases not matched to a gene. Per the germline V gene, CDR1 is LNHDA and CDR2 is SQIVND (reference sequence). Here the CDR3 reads CASSLVAGGAFF. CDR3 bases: TGTGCCAGTAGTTTGGTGGCAGGGGGAGCTTTCTTT.

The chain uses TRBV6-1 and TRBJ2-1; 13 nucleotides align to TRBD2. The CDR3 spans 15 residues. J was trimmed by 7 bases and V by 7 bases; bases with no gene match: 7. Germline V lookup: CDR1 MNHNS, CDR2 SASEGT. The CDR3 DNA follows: TGTGCCAGCACTTCCGGACTAGCGGGGGCGAATGAGCAGTTCTTC. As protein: CASTSGLAGANEQFF.

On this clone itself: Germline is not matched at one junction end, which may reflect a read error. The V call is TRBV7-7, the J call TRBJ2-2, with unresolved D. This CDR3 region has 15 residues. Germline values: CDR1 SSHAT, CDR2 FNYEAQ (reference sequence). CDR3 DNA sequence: TGTGCTAGCAGCTTAGGGCGACCTGGGGCCGGGGAGCTGTTTTTT. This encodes CASSLGRPGAGELFF.